This is a list of T cell receptor beta chains from one sample in a study of blood T cells in healthy people across ages. TCRdb redid the calling of the 5' RACE reads with MiXCR, one entry per CDR3 protein. The sample holds 1.5 million to 2 million distinct CDR3 sequences, 28% seen once. The sample comprised blood. These receptors were taken from a woman aged 25 to 39 in good health. Both conserved end residues are part of each CDR3. The D gene is left open where the match is weak. Only part of the rows carry a size: once, few, many, or a class if the clone is expanded.

J: TRBJ2-7
V: TRBV14
size: NA
D: TRBD1
DNA: TGTGCCAGCAGCCCCCGGGACAGGATTCGGGAGCAGTACTTC
CDR3: CASSPRDRIREQYF

J: TRBJ1-2
V: TRBV20-1
size: NA
D: NA
DNA: TGCAGTACTAGTACAGAGAGATCTAACTATGGCTACACCTTC
CDR3: CSTSTERSNYGYTF

J: TRBJ2-7
V: TRBV7-8
size: NA
D: NA
DNA: TGTGCCAGCGTCCCATTAAGGCAGCCCAGTCTCGAGCAGTACTTC
CDR3: CASVPLRQPSLEQYF

J: TRBJ2-5
V: TRBV4-3
size: NA
D: TRBD1
DNA: TGCGCCAGCAGCCAAGACCGAGGGACAGGGGCCCAAGAGACCCAGTACTTC
CDR3: CASSQDRGTGAQETQYF

J: TRBJ2-2
V: TRBV20-1
size: NA
D: NA
DNA: TGCAGTGCTCCTACACGGAACACCGGGGAGCTGTTTTTT
CDR3: CSAPTRNTGELFF

J: TRBJ1-2
V: TRBV2
size: few
D: NA
DNA: TGTGCCAGCAGTGTCGAGGATGGAGCCTATGGCTACACCTTC
CDR3: CASSVEDGAYGYTF

J: TRBJ1-2
V: TRBV29-1
size: many
D: NA
DNA: TGCAGCGTTGATCTCGGCAGTACTTATGGCTACACCTTC
CDR3: CSVDLGSTYGYTF

J: TRBJ2-3
V: TRBV27
size: NA
D: NA
DNA: NA
CDR3: CASSSSGDGTDTQYF

J: TRBJ2-2
V: TRBV6-2/TRBV6-3
size: NA
D: NA
DNA: TGTGCCAGCGCTAGAGGAGGAGCGAACACCGGGGAGCTGTTTTTT
CDR3: CASARGGANTGELFF

J: TRBJ2-7
V: TRBV12-3/TRBV12-4
size: few
D: NA
DNA: TGTGCCAGCAGTTTGCCCGGGATCACCTACGAGCAGTACTTC
CDR3: CASSLPGITYEQYF

J: TRBJ2-5
V: TRBV20-1
size: many
D: TRBD2
DNA: TGCAGTGCTGGAGGCCAGCGGGGGTTCCAAGAGACCCAGTACTTC
CDR3: CSAGGQRGFQETQYF

J: TRBJ2-2
V: TRBV20-1
size: few
D: TRBD1
DNA: TGCAGTGCTAGCAGTCAGGGGGCAACCGGGGAGCTGTTTTTT
CDR3: CSASSQGATGELFF

J: TRBJ2-5
V: TRBV7-2
size: few
D: TRBD2
DNA: TGTGCCAGCAGCGCGGGGGGCTCCTTGGAGACCCAGTACTTC
CDR3: CASSAGGSLETQYF

J: TRBJ1-1
V: TRBV20-1
size: NA
D: TRBD1
DNA: TGCAGTGCCAAGTACATACAGGGGGCTGAAGCTTTCTTT
CDR3: CSAKYIQGAEAFF

J: TRBJ2-6
V: TRBV5-1
size: many
D: TRBD1
DNA: TGCGCCAGCAGCCCCAATCCCGGGACAGGGAAGCGTGGGGCCAACGTCCTGACTTTC
CDR3: CASSPNPGTGKRGANVLTF

J: TRBJ1-2
V: TRBV2
size: NA
D: NA
DNA: TGTGCCAGCAGTGCCGCGGGTCCCTCATATGGCTACACCTTC
CDR3: CASSAAGPSYGYTF

J: TRBJ2-7
V: TRBV5-1
size: NA
D: NA
DNA: TGCGCCAGCAGCTTGGCTTTGAGAGATCCCCGCTACGAGCAGTACTTC
CDR3: CASSLALRDPRYEQYF

J: TRBJ2-7
V: TRBV7-2
size: few
D: NA
DNA: TGTGCCAGCAGCTTAAGTACGGTCCACGAGCAGTACTTC
CDR3: CASSLSTVHEQYF

J: TRBJ2-3
V: TRBV12-3/TRBV12-4
size: few
D: NA
DNA: TGTGCCAGCAGTTACAGCCCAGATGCGCAGTATTTT
CDR3: CASSYSPDAQYF

J: TRBJ2-1
V: TRBV20-1
size: NA
D: NA
DNA: TGCAGTGCTGGTTTAACCGGGGGGGACAGCTCCTACAATGAGCAGTTCTTC
CDR3: CSAGLTGGDSSYNEQFF

J: TRBJ1-1
V: TRBV15
size: NA
D: NA
DNA: TGTGCCACCAGCAGATCCAGACACCCTGAAGCTTTCTTT
CDR3: CATSRSRHPEAFF

J: TRBJ1-1
V: TRBV20-1
size: NA
D: TRBD1
DNA: TGCAGTGCTCCTTTCCTATTGACAGGGCGAAACACTGAAGCTTTCTTT
CDR3: CSAPFLLTGRNTEAFF

J: TRBJ2-5
V: TRBV7-6
size: NA
D: TRBD2
DNA: TGTGCCAGCAGCGTAACTAGCGGGGGGGCTAAAGAGACCCAGTACTTC
CDR3: CASSVTSGGAKETQYF

J: TRBJ2-1
V: TRBV12-3/TRBV12-4
size: few
D: TRBD2
DNA: TGTGCCAGCAAACCAGGACTAGCGGGAGTTCACAATGAGCAGTTCTTC
CDR3: CASKPGLAGVHNEQFF

J: TRBJ2-7
V: TRBV9
size: NA
D: NA
DNA: TGTGCCAGCAGCGTAGAATCGGCGGGAACGCCGTACGAGCAGTACTTC
CDR3: CASSVESAGTPYEQYF

J: TRBJ2-3
V: TRBV20-1
size: NA
D: NA
DNA: TGCAGTGCTAGTTTGTCGGCGAGAGATACGCAGTATTTT
CDR3: CSASLSARDTQYF

J: TRBJ1-2
V: TRBV20-1
size: NA
D: TRBD1
DNA: TGCAGTGCTACGGGACAGGCAACTGGCTACACCTTC
CDR3: CSATGQATGYTF

J: TRBJ2-3
V: TRBV7-2
size: many
D: NA
DNA: TGTGCCAGCAGCGGGACTTACCGCACAGATACGCAGTATTTT
CDR3: CASSGTYRTDTQYF

J: TRBJ2-1
V: TRBV3-1
size: few
D: TRBD2
DNA: TGTGCCAGCAGCCAAGAAGTTGGCGGGGGGGCTTACAATGAGCAGTTCTTC
CDR3: CASSQEVGGGAYNEQFF

J: TRBJ2-1
V: TRBV10-3
size: few
D: NA
DNA: TGTGCCATCACCTCCATGGGGGCGAGCTCCTACAATGAGCAGTTCTTC
CDR3: CAITSMGASSYNEQFF

J: TRBJ2-5
V: TRBV20-1
size: many
D: NA
DNA: TGCAGTGCTAGAGATCGGGACGGTAGAACGGGAGAGACCCAGTACTTC
CDR3: CSARDRDGRTGETQYF

J: TRBJ1-3
V: TRBV24-1
size: NA
D: TRBD1
DNA: TGTGCCACCAGTGACTACGGACAGGGCTCTGCGGGAAACACCATATATTTT
CDR3: CATSDYGQGSAGNTIYF

J: TRBJ2-1
V: TRBV20-1
size: few
D: TRBD2
DNA: TGCAGTGCTCCATGGACTAGCGGGAGGGCCAATGAGCAGTTCTTC
CDR3: CSAPWTSGRANEQFF

J: TRBJ2-3
V: TRBV7-2
size: NA
D: NA
DNA: TGTGCCAGCAGCGCCGGACAGCTCCCCACAGATGCGCAGTATTTT
CDR3: CASSAGQLPTDAQYF

J: TRBJ1-1
V: TRBV12-5
size: few
D: NA
DNA: TGTGCTAGTGGTTTGGCACAGGCCCCGAACACTGAAGCTTTCTTT
CDR3: CASGLAQAPNTEAFF

J: TRBJ2-3
V: TRBV7-9
size: NA
D: NA
DNA: TGTGCCAGCAGCTTAGAAGGGGATGTGGATACGCAGTATTTT
CDR3: CASSLEGDVDTQYF

J: TRBJ2-5
V: TRBV4-1
size: few
D: NA
DNA: TGCGCCAGCAGCCAAGACGCGGCTTTAGAGACCCAGTACTTC
CDR3: CASSQDAALETQYF

J: TRBJ2-7
V: TRBV7-6
size: NA
D: NA
DNA: TGTGCCGGCAGCCGCGGACAGCGCGTGGAGCAGTACTTC
CDR3: CAGSRGQRVEQYF

J: TRBJ1-2
V: TRBV15
size: few
D: TRBD1
DNA: TGTGCCACCAGCAGAGATCTAGGGGACAGGGGGTATGGCTACACCTTC
CDR3: CATSRDLGDRGYGYTF

J: TRBJ2-3
V: TRBV20-1
size: many
D: TRBD2
DNA: TGCAGTGCTAGTGACCGGACTAGCGGGAGGACAGATACGCAGTATTTT
CDR3: CSASDRTSGRTDTQYF

J: TRBJ2-3
V: TRBV9
size: NA
D: TRBD2
DNA: TGTGCCAGCACCCGGGCGGCGGGAGTAAGCACAGATACGCAGTATTTT
CDR3: CASTRAAGVSTDTQYF

J: TRBJ2-1
V: TRBV14
size: few
D: TRBD2
DNA: TGTGCCAGCAGCCAACACTCTAGCGGGGGATATAATGAGCAGTTCTTC
CDR3: CASSQHSSGGYNEQFF

J: TRBJ2-5
V: TRBV20-1
size: few
D: NA
DNA: TGCAGTGCTAGCCCCAGGGTAGCATCTTTTGAGACCCAGTACTTC
CDR3: CSASPRVASFETQYF

J: TRBJ2-1
V: TRBV18
size: NA
D: TRBD2
DNA: TGTGCCAGCTCACCCCAACAGCGGGAGTCAAATGAGCAGTTCTTC
CDR3: CASSPQQRESNEQFF

J: TRBJ2-5
V: TRBV28
size: many
D: NA
DNA: TGTGCCAGCACCCCGACAGCATGGGAGACCCAGTACTTC
CDR3: CASTPTAWETQYF

J: TRBJ2-7
V: TRBV10-3
size: few
D: NA
DNA: TGTGCCATCAGTGAGTCGGTCGGCCGCGAGCAGTACTTC
CDR3: CAISESVGREQYF

J: TRBJ2-4
V: TRBV7-2
size: NA
D: NA
DNA: TGTGCCAGCAGCTTAGCCCCGATAGATCGAGACAAAAACATTCAGTACTTC
CDR3: CASSLAPIDRDKNIQYF

J: TRBJ2-2
V: TRBV4-3
size: NA
D: NA
DNA: TGCGCCAGCAGCCAAGGCACAGCGACGGATGGGGAGCTGTTTTTT
CDR3: CASSQGTATDGELFF

J: TRBJ2-7
V: TRBV12-3/TRBV12-4
size: many
D: NA
DNA: TGTGCCAGCAGCCGACACAGCTACGAGCAGTACTTC
CDR3: CASSRHSYEQYF

J: TRBJ2-3
V: TRBV20-1
size: few
D: TRBD1
DNA: TGCAGTGCTAGAGATCCCCCGGACAGGTCCCCCCTCATTACGCAGTATTTT
CDR3: CSARDPPDRSPLITQYF

J: TRBJ1-2
V: TRBV9
size: NA
D: TRBD1
DNA: TGTGCCAGCAGCTCGCCCTCGGGACAGGTCAACTATGGCTACACCTTC
CDR3: CASSSPSGQVNYGYTF

J: TRBJ2-1
V: TRBV10-3
size: few
D: TRBD2
DNA: TGTGCCATTACTAGCGACCCCTACAATGAGCAGTTCTTC
CDR3: CAITSDPYNEQFF

J: TRBJ1-6
V: TRBV30
size: NA
D: NA
DNA: TGTGCCTGGAGTGTAAATAAGGCCCCAAATTCACCCCTCCACTTT
CDR3: CAWSVNKAPNSPLHF

J: TRBJ2-1
V: TRBV20-1
size: many
D: NA
DNA: TGCAGTGCTAGAGATTCGGGGGCCGGGCACAATGAGCAGTTCTTC
CDR3: CSARDSGAGHNEQFF